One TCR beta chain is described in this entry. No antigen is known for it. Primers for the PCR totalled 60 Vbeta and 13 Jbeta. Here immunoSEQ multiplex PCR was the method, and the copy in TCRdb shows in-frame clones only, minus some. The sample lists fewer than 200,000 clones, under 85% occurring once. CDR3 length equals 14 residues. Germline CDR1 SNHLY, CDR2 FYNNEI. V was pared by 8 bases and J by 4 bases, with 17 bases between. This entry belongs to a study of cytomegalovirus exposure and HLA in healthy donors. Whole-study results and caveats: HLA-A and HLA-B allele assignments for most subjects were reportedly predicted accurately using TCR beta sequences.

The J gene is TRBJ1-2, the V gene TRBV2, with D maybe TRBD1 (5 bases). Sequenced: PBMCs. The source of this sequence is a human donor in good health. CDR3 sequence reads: CASSPPGLFYGYTF. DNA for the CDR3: TGTGCCAGCTCTCCCCCGGGACTGTTCTATGGCTACACCTTC.